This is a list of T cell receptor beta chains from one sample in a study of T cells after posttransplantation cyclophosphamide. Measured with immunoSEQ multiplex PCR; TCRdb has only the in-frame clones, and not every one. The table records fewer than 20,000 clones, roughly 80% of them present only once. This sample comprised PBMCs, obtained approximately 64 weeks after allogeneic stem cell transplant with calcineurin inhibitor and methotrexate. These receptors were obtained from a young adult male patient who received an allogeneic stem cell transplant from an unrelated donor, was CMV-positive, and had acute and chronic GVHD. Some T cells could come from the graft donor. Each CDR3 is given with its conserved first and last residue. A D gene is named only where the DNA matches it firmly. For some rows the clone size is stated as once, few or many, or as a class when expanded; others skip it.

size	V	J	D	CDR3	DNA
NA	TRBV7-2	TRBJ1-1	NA	CASSLGGQGLNTEAFF	TGTGCCAGCAGCTTGGGGGGGCAGGGGCTGAACACTGAAGCTTTCTTT
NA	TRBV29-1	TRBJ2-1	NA	CSPSRGNEQFF	TGCAGCCCGAGCAGGGGCAATGAGCAGTTCTTC
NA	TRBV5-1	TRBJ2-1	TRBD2	CASSSRGTINEQFF	TGCGCCAGCAGCTCCCGGGGGACTATCAATGAGCAGTTCTTC
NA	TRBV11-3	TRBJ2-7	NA	CASSFGGSYEQYF	TGTGCCAGCAGCTTTGGCGGGTCCTACGAGCAGTACTTC
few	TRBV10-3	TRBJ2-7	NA	CAISERGTGGRLAGVRSYEQYF	TGTGCCATCAGTGAAAGGGGGACAGGGGGTCGGCTAGCGGGAGTCAGGTCCTACGAGCAGTACTTC
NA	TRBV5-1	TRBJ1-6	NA	CASSLDIYNSPLHF	TGCGCCAGCAGCCTGGACATCTATAATTCACCCCTCCACTTT
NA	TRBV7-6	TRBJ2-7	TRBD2	CASSPQSLAGTYEQYF	TGTGCCAGCAGCCCACAGTCTCTAGCGGGAACCTACGAGCAGTACTTC
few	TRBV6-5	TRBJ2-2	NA	CASSYSRGLGGELFF	TGTGCCAGCAGTTACTCCCGGGGTCTAGGCGGGGAGCTGTTTTTT
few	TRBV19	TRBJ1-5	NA	CASSPRGANQPQHF	TGTGCCAGTAGCCCCCGGGGGGCCAATCAGCCCCAGCATTTT
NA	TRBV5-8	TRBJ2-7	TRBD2	CASSSSVLAGGPSRTNEQYF	TGTGCCAGCAGCTCGTCCGTTCTAGCGGGAGGGCCTTCTCGGACTAACGAGCAGTACTTC
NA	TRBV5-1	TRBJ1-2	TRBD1	CASSEGQGYGYTF	TGCGCCAGCAGCGAGGGACAGGGCTATGGCTACACCTTC
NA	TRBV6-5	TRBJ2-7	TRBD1	CATWGTASSYEQYF	TGTGCCACCTGGGGGACAGCGAGCTCCTACGAGCAGTACTTC
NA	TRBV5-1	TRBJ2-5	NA	CASSLFLDQETQYF	TGCGCCAGCAGCTTGTTCCTAGACCAAGAGACCCAGTACTTC
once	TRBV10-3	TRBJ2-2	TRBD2	CAIGSGRAHGELFF	TGTGCCATCGGTAGCGGGAGGGCCCACGGGGAGCTGTTTTTT
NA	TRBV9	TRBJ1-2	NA	CASSAPTEYGYTF	TGTGCCAGCAGTGCCCCGACGGAGTATGGCTACACCTTC
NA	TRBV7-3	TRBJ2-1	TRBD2	CASSLTHGLAGEQFF	TGTGCCAGCAGCTTAACCCATGGACTAGCAGGTGAGCAGTTCTTC
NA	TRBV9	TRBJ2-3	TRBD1	CASSVGTGLTDTQYF	TGTGCCAGCAGCGTCGGGACAGGGCTAACGGATACGCAGTATTTT
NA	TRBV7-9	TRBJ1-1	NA	CASSLGGYLNTEAFF	TGTGCCAGCAGTTTGGGGGGGTATTTGAACACTGAAGCTTTCTTT
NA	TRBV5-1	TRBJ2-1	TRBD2	CASSAGGRIPSYNEQFF	TGCGCCAGCAGCGCGGGGGGCAGGATTCCCTCCTACAATGAGCAGTTCTTC
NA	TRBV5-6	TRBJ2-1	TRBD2	CASSGLAVVRFF	TGTGCCAGTTCGGGACTAGCAGTAGTGCGGTTCTTC
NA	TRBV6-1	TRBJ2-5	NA	CASSEVTVQETQYF	TGTGCCAGCAGTGAAGTGACAGTCCAAGAGACCCAGTACTTC
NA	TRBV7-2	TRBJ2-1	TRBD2	CASSLARSGSNEQFF	TGTGCCAGCAGCTTAGCCCGTAGCGGGAGCAATGAGCAGTTCTTC
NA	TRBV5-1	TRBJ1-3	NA	CASSLPRDSGNTIYF	TGCGCCAGCAGCCTTCCGAGAGACTCTGGAAACACCATATATTTT
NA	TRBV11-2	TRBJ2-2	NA	CASSLHGGRTGELFF	TGTGCCAGCAGCCTTCATGGGGGGAGGACCGGGGAGCTGTTTTTT
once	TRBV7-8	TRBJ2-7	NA	CASSLQASSYEQYF	TGTGCCAGCAGCTTACAGGCCAGCTCCTACGAGCAGTACTTC
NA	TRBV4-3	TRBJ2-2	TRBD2	CASSQDWRGVNTGELFF	TGCGCCAGCAGCCAAGATTGGCGGGGGGTGAACACCGGGGAGCTGTTTTTT
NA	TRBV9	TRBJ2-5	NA	CASSVDEEETQYF	TGTGCCAGCAGCGTAGATGAGGAGGAGACCCAGTACTTC
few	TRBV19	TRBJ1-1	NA	CASSQGRGTEAFF	TGTGCCAGTAGTCAGGGAAGAGGCACTGAAGCTTTCTTT
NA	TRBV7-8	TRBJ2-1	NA	CASSFESSYNEQFF	TGTGCCAGCAGCTTCGAGAGCTCCTACAATGAGCAGTTCTTC
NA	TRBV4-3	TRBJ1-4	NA	CASSQDSGRRGEKLFF	TGCGCCAGCAGCCAAGATTCGGGAAGGAGGGGTGAAAAACTGTTTTTT
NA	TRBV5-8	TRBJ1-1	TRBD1	CASSPGQRNTEAFF	TGTGCCAGCAGCCCGGGACAGAGGAACACTGAAGCTTTCTTT
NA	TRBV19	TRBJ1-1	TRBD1	CASSVTFVRTGAKLAFF	TGTGCCAGTAGTGTCACCTTTGTAAGGACAGGGGCAAAACTGGCTTTCTTT
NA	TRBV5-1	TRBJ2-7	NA	CASSFMGASYEQYF	TGCGCCAGCAGCTTTATGGGGGCTTCCTACGAGCAGTACTTC
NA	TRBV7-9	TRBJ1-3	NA	CASSLGDKGHGNTIYF	TGTGCCAGCAGCTTGGGGGACAAGGGGCATGGAAACACCATATATTTT
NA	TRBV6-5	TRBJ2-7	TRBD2	CASSCLAGGAYEQYF	TGTGCCAGCAGTTGTCTAGCGGGGGGGGCCTACGAGCAGTACTTC
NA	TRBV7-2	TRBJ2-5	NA	CASSSARGGPVGAQYF	TGTGCCAGCAGCTCGGCCCGGGGTGGGCCGGTTGGGGCCCAGTACTTC
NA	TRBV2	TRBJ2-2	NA	CASRDGGNTGELFF	TGTGCCAGCAGGGACGGGGGAAACACCGGGGAGCTGTTTTTT
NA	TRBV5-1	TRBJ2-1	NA	CASSSVGDSGQFF	TGCGCCAGCAGCTCGGTGGGCGATAGCGGGCAGTTCTTC
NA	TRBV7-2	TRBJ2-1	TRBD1	CASSSPQGMGQSYNEQFF	TGTGCCAGCAGCTCCCCTCAGGGGATGGGACAGAGCTACAATGAGCAGTTCTTC
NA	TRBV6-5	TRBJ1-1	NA	CASTTPYSSPTEAFF	TGTGCCAGCACCACGCCCTACAGCTCCCCCACTGAAGCTTTCTTT
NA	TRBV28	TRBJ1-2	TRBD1	CASRLSGGAGGYTF	TGTGCCAGCAGACTCTCAGGGGGAGCGGGTGGCTACACCTTC
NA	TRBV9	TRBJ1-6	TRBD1	CASSVAGTGTSPLHF	TGTGCCAGCAGCGTAGCCGGGACAGGCACATCACCCCTCCACTTT
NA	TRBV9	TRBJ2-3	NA	CASTQGWGPDTQYF	TGTGCCAGCACACAAGGGTGGGGGCCAGATACGCAGTATTTT
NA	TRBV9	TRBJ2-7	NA	CASSVGGSAFSEQYF	TGTGCCAGCAGCGTAGGTGGTAGCGCTTTCTCGGAGCAGTACTTC
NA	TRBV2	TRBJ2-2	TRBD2	CASSSRTSGGATGELFF	TGTGCCAGCAGTTCCCGGACTAGCGGGGGGGCCACCGGGGAGCTGTTTTTT
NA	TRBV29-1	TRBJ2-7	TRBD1	CSVDGTGSSYEQYF	TGCAGCGTTGATGGGACAGGGAGCTCCTACGAGCAGTACTTC
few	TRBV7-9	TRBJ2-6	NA	CASSWWRVAYSGANVLTF	TGTGCCAGCAGTTGGTGGAGAGTTGCGTACTCTGGGGCCAACGTCCTGACTTTC
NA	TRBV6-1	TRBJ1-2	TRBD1	CAHKSLTGAYGYTF	TGTGCTCACAAATCCCTGACAGGGGCATATGGCTACACCTTC
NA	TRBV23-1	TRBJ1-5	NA	CASSQVFPTRNWDQPQHF	TGCGCCAGCAGTCAAGTCTTCCCGACAAGAAATTGGGATCAGCCCCAGCATTTT
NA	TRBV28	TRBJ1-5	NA	CASRRVLNQPQHF	TGTGCCAGCAGGCGGGTTCTCAATCAGCCCCAGCATTTT
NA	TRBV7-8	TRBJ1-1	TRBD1	CASSLYGTGGYTEAFF	TGTGCCAGCAGCTTATACGGGACAGGGGGTTACACTGAAGCTTTCTTT
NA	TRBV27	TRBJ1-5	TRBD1	CASRSTGDQPQHF	TGTGCCAGCAGGTCGACAGGGGATCAGCCCCAGCATTTT
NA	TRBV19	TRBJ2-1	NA	CASSVDYYNEQFF	TGTGCCAGTAGTGTGGACTACTACAATGAGCAGTTCTTC